This T cell receptor beta chain was sequenced during a study of T cell changes during pregnancy in multiple sclerosis. Assay used: immunoSEQ multiplex PCR; TCRdb lists only in-frame clones, some missing. The sample lists about 66,000 clones; around nine tenths were seen once. The CDR3 totals 14 residues. The germline V gene has CDR1 SGDLS and CDR2 YYNGEE. The V segment lost 4 bases and the J segment 7 bases; nucleotides outside the gene matches: 5. This chain links TRBV9 with TRBJ1-3; TRBD1 matches at 10 bases. This sequence originates from a female donor with multiple sclerosis, enrolled in a pregnancy study. Sequencing used CD8+ T cells from peripheral blood mononuclear cells, obtained before pregnancy. CDR3 residues: CASSPRTGGNTIYF. DNA for the CDR3: TGTGCCAGCAGCCCGAGGACAGGGGGTAACACCATATATTTT.